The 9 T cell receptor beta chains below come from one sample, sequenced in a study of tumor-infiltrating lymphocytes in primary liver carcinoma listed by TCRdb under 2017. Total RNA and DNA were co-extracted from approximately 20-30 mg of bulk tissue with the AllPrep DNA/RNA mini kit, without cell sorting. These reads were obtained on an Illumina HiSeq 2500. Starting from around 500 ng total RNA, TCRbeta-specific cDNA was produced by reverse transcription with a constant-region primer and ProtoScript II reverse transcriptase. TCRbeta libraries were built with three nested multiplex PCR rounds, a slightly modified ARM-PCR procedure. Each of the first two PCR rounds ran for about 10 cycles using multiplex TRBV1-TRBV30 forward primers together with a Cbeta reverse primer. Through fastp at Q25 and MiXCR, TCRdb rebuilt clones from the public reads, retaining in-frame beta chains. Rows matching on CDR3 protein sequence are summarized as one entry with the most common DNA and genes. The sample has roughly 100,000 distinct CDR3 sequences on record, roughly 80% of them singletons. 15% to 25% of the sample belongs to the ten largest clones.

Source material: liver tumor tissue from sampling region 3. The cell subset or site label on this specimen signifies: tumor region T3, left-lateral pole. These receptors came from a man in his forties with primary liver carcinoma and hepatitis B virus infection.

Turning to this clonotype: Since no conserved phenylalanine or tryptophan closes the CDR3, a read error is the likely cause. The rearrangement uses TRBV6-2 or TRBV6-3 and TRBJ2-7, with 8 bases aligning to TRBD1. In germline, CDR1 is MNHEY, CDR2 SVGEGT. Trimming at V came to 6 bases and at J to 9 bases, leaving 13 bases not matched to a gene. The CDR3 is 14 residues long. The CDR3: CASSLPDRAHVQYL. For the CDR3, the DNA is TGTGCCAGCAGCCTCCCGGACAGGGCCCACGTGCAGTACTTA.

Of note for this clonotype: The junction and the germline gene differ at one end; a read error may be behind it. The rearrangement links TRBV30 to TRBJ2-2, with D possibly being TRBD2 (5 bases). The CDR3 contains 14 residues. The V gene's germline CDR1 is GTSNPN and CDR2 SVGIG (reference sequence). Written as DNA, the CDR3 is TGTACCTGGAAAACGGTGGGGAACACCGGGGAGTTGTTTTTT. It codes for CTWKTVGNTGELFF.

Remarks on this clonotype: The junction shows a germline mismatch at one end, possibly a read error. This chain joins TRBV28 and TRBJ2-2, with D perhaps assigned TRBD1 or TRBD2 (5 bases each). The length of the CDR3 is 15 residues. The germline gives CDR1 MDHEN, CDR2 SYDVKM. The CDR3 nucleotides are TGTGCCAGCACTTCAGTCGAGGGCCGATCCAGGGAGTTGTTTTTT. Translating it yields CASTSVEGRSRELFF.

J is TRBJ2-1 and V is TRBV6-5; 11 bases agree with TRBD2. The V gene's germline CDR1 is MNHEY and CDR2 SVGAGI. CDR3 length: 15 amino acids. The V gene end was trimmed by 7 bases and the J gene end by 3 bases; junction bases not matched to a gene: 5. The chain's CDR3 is CASNPLAGDYNEQFF. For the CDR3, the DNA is TGTGCCAGCAACCCACTAGCGGGAGACTACAATGAGCAGTTCTTC.

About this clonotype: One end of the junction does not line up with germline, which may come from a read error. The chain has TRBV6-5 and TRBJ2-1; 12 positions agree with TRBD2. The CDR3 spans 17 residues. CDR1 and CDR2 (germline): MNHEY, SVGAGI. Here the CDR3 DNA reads TGTGCCAGCAATAAATCTAGCGGGAGGGGGGGGTACAATAAGCAGTTCTTC. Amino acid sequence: CASNKSSGRGGYNKQFF.

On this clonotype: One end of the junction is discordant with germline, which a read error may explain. CDR3 coding DNA: TGTGCCAGGAGTTTAGACAGGGGGCGCTTTCACGAGCAGCACTTC. Protein: CARSLDRGRFHEQHF. This chain connects TRBV28 to TRBJ2-7; 10 bases align to TRBD1. The CDR3 runs 15 residues. The V gene's germline CDR1 is MDHEN and CDR2 SYDVKM.

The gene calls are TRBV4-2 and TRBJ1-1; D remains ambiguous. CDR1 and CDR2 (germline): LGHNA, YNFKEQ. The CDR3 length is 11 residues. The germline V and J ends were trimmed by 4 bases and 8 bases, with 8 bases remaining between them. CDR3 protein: CASSPVLEAFF. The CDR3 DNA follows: TGTGCCAGCAGCCCAGTATTAGAAGCTTTCTTT.

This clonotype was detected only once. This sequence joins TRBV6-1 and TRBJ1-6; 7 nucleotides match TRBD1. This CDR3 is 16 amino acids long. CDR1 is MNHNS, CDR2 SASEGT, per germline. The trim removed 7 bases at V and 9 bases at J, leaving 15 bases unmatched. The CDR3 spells CASNAGTDLWGSPLHF. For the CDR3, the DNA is TGTGCCAGCAATGCCGGGACAGATCTCTGGGGTTCACCCCTCCACTTT.

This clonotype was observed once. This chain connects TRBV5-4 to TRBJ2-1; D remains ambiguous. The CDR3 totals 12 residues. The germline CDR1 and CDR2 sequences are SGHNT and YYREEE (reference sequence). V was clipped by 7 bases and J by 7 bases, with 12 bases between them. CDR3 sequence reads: CASGWPGNEQFF. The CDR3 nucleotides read TGTGCCAGCGGCTGGCCGGGTAATGAGCAGTTCTTC. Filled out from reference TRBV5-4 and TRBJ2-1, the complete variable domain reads ETGVTQSPTHLIKTRGQQVTLRCSSQSGHNTVSWYQQALGQGPQFIFQYYREEENGRGNFPPRFSGLQFPNYSSELNVNALELDDSALYLCASGWPGNEQFFGPGTRLTVL.